This TCR beta chain stems from a study of T-cell memory formation after mild COVID-19 (dated by TCRdb to the early 2020s). At the level of the whole study: TCR sequence clusters from the two donors were largely donor specific. The cohort comprised two young, previously healthy adult volunteers, one female and one male. In two donors, T-cell clones that expanded and contracted after mild COVID-19 were followed by sequencing TCRalpha and TCRbeta repertoires longitudinally.

Ficoll-Paque density gradient centrifugation was used to isolate PBMCs. According to the germline V gene (reference sequence), CDR1 reads SEHNR and CDR2 reads FQNEAQ. V is pared back by 3 bases and J by 5 bases, with 11 bases lying between the germline termini. The CDR3 starts with the cysteine, ends with the phenylalanine, and has 13 residues. The entry retains the CDR3 DNA only, 39 bases that are in frame from base 1. Sequencing instrument: Illumina NovaSeq 6000. TCRalpha and TCRbeta cDNA libraries were built by 5'RACE with constant-segment primers, adding sample barcodes and unique molecular identifiers. RNA was extracted from every sample with Trizol reagent. Libraries were amplified in two PCR steps, with a second sample barcode and Illumina TruSeq adapters added in the second step. Sequencing of libraries was performed on an Illumina NovaSeq with 2 x 150 bp paired-end reads. Regarding the original processing steps: Reads were demultiplexed and collapsed into UMI-guided consensus sequences with migec v1.2.7. Using mixcr v2.1.11, UMI consensuses were aligned to TRA and TRB V and J templates and then assembled into clonotypes. Clonotypes were classified as expanded or contracted when called significant by both edgeR and NoisET, with noise models trained on biological replicates. For edgeR calls, the thresholds were a false discovery rate-adjusted p below 0.01 and a log2 fold-change of 1. As an exploratory analysis of dynamics, max-normalized trajectories of the 1000 most abundant clonotypes were examined with PCA combined with hierarchical clustering. Separately sequenced CD4+ and CD8+ repertoires were used to assign a CD4 or CD8 phenotype to each responding clone. In TCRdb, the public reads were trimmed at Q25 with fastp and aligned with MiXCR, with productive beta chains retained. Entries are consolidated by CDR3 protein sequence, retaining the most common genes and DNA. The V and J calls were not made by the authors but by TCRdb's processing. The table for this sample lists under 450,000 distinct CDR3 sequences; 20% to 30% of them were counted only once. 10% to 15% of the sample is in the top ten clones.

Overall study results and their limits: The study included only two mild cases, and larger cohorts that include severe cases with pre-infection samples were judged to be necessary. Clones contracting from day 15 to 85 had balanced CD4/CD8 phenotypes, while a second wave expanding from day 15 to 37 was biased towards CD4+. Some responding clones were detected in pre-infection memory, suggesting pre-existing cross-reactive memory T cells joined the SARS-CoV-2 response. Whether the second-wave clones peaking on day 37 were SARS-CoV-2 specific was not confirmed. Contracting CD4+ clones were found mainly in CM and EM memory subsets, while CD8+ clones were enriched in EMRA.

Details on this clonotype: Its antigen remains unidentified. Base-call qualities are not available, and no considerably larger clone is one nucleotide away.

Sequencing input: PBMCs or a T cell subset sorted from them (not recorded which). The clonotype comes from an adult woman who had mild COVID-19 (a few samples of this study predate the infection). The sample titles of this study are shuffled in the database, so cell type and time point are left out; the donor was told from shared clones. The chain was built from TRBV7-9 and TRBJ2-7; the D gene assignment is ambiguous. The nucleotide sequence reads as follows: TGTGCCAGCAGCTTGCTTCTTTCGGACGAGCAGTACTTC. It encodes CASSLLLSDEQYF.